These 16 T cell receptor beta chains originate from one sample sequenced in a study of blood T cell repertoires in COVID-19 (dated by TCRdb to 2018 to 2021). Libraries were constructed by the immunoSEQ multiplex PCR assay. Here the immuneACCESS table is served through TCRdb, limited to in-frame sequences with V and J called. Missing clones are a known gap in these copies; in checked studies unresolved V genes cover under half, and the rest lacks a known reason. The sample has 150,000 or so clones on record, approximately 83% of them singletons. The ten biggest clones cover just over 9% of the sample. The sequenced sample was PBMCs or T cells enriched from blood (not recorded which). The receptors were gathered from a man aged 50 to 59 who had recovered from COVID-19.

J is TRBJ2-1 and V is TRBV7-8; TRBD1 aligns across 11 bases. This CDR3 is built from 15 residues. V trimming: 5 bases; J trimming: 4 bases; junction bases outside the gene matches: 4. Germline V gene lookup returns CDR1 SGHVS and CDR2 FQNEAQ. CDR3 DNA sequence: TGTGCCAGCAGCCGAGGACAGGGGGCATACAATGAGCAGTTCTTC. As protein: CASSRGQGAYNEQFF.

The CDR3 protein is CASSYSRVNYGYTF. As DNA, the CDR3 is TGTGCCAGCAGTTACTCGCGGGTTAACTATGGCTACACCTTC. The chain is built from TRBV6-5 and TRBJ1-2, with no clear D. CDR1 and CDR2 from the germline V gene are MNHEY and SVGAGI. V lost 0 bases and J lost 1, with 6 bases in between. CDR3 size: 14 residues.

The chain carries TRBV4-1 and TRBJ2-5; 11 nucleotides align to TRBD1. J lost 3 bases, V lost 1 base, and 4 bases had no gene match. This CDR3 has 16 amino acids. From germline, CDR1 is MGHRA and CDR2 YSYEKL. CDR3 in DNA: TGCGCCAGCAGCCAAGTCCGGGACAGGGGGAAAGAGACCCAGTACTTC. Protein: CASSQVRDRGKETQYF.

This clone has more than one count but fewer than ten. The chain recombines TRBV4-1 with TRBJ2-5, with 7 bases lining up with TRBD1. The CDR3 is 15 residues long. Unmatched junction bases numbered 6, after V lost 0 bases and J lost 5 bases. Germline CDR1 MGHRA, CDR2 YSYEKL. The CDR3 reads CASSQERGRDETQYF. CDR3 nucleotide sequence: TGCGCCAGCAGCCAAGAAAGGGGGCGAGATGAGACCCAGTACTTC.

The chain is built from TRBV6-2 or TRBV6-3 and TRBJ1-5, with 7 bases identical to TRBD1. V lost 5 bases and J lost 0; bases outside the gene matches: 10. Germline V gene lookup returns CDR1 MNHEY and CDR2 SVGEGT. The CDR3 covers 17 residues. The CDR3 nucleotides read TGTGCCAGCAGTGCCTCGGGACAGACGTTTAGCAATCAGCCCCAGCATTTT. Its translation: CASSASGQTFSNQPQHF.

The chain joins TRBV6-2 or TRBV6-3 to TRBJ1-2; 8 bases are shared with TRBD1. Germline CDR1 MNHEY, CDR2 SVGEGT. This CDR3 has 16 amino acids. Trimming removed 6 bases from V and 4 bases from J; junction bases left unmatched: 13. Written as DNA, the CDR3 is TGTGCCAGCAGCAGGTACAGGGGGGCAAATTTCTATGGCTACACCTTC. This sequence encodes CASSRYRGANFYGYTF.

The chain recombines TRBV7-2 with TRBJ1-3; 8 bases line up with TRBD1. CDR1 is SGHTA, CDR2 FQGNSA, per germline. The length of the CDR3 is 16 residues. After removal of 4 bases from V and 0 bases from J, the junction contained 5 bases not matched to a gene. This CDR3 reads CASSSLTGGSGNTIYF. The CDR3 nucleotides are TGTGCCAGCAGCTCCCTCACAGGGGGCTCTGGAAACACCATATATTTT. Full variable domain (rest looked up from reference TRBV7-2 and TRBJ1-3): GAGVSQSPSNKVTEKGKDVELRCDPISGHTALYWYRQSLGQGLEFLIYFQGNSAPDKSGLPSDRFSAERTGGSVSTLTIQRTQQEDSAVYLCASSSLTGGSGNTIYFGEGSWLTVV.

J is TRBJ2-5 and V is TRBV5-4, with 9 bases that match TRBD1. Unmatched junction bases numbered 4, after V lost 3 bases and J lost 4 bases. The germline CDR1 and CDR2 sequences are SGHNT and YYREEE (reference sequence). The CDR3 has 14 amino acids. Written as DNA, the CDR3 is TGTGCCAGCAGCTCACAGGGGGCGTCAGAGACCCAGTACTTC. Translating it yields CASSSQGASETQYF.

This chain links TRBV7-8 with TRBJ2-5; D might be TRBD2 (7 bases). V lost 2 bases, J lost 4 bases, and 14 bases lay in between. This CDR3 spans 15 amino acids. Germline values: CDR1 SGHVS, CDR2 FQNEAQ. This chain's CDR3 is CASSLYRGGLETQYF. For the CDR3, the DNA is TGTGCCAGCAGCTTATATAGGGGGGGGCTAGAGACCCAGTACTTC.

The chain uses TRBV4-1 and TRBJ2-5; TRBD2 matches at 7 bases. This CDR3 is built from 14 residues. Unmatched junction bases numbered 9, after V lost 7 bases and J lost 4 bases. Per germline, CDR1 MGHRA and CDR2 YSYEKL. The CDR3: CASITYGEGETQYF. CDR3 nucleotides: TGCGCCAGCATCACTTACGGGGAGGGAGAGACCCAGTACTTC.

This clone was observed a handful of times. The gene calls are TRBV19 and TRBJ1-2; D remains unclear. Trimming removed 1 base from V and 0 bases from J, with 9 bases in between. From germline, CDR1 is LNHDA and CDR2 SQIVND (reference sequence). This CDR3 has 15 amino acids. The CDR3 DNA reads as TGTGCCAGTAGTATAGTGGCGGCCGCTAACTATGGCTACACCTTC. It encodes CASSIVAAANYGYTF.

This rearrangement joins TRBV25-1 to TRBJ1-6; 7 bases map to TRBD1. The V gene end was trimmed by 8 bases and the J gene end by 7 bases; junction bases not matched to a gene: 8. Germline V gene data show CDR1 as MGHDK and CDR2 as SYGVNS. The CDR3 has 14 residues. The chain's CDR3 is CASRNTGENSPLHF. As DNA, the CDR3 is TGTGCCAGCCGAAACACAGGGGAGAATTCACCCCTCCACTTT.

The rearrangement joins TRBV5-1 to TRBJ2-3, with TRBD2 matching over 10 bases. CDR1 is SGHRS, CDR2 YFSETQ, per germline. The V segment lost 4 bases and the J segment 1 base; nucleotides outside the gene matches: 3. This CDR3 has 15 residues. CDR3 amino acids: CASSAGTSGTDTQYF. The CDR3, as DNA: TGCGCCAGCAGCGCCGGGACTAGCGGCACAGATACGCAGTATTTT.

CDR3 protein: CASSLEAGQGKAFF. CDR3 DNA: TGTGCCAGCAGCTTAGAAGCGGGACAGGGAAAAGCTTTCTTT. The V call is TRBV7-9, the J call TRBJ1-1; 9 nucleotides match TRBD1. The CDR3 loop spans 14 amino acids. The J segment lost 9 bases and the V segment lost 1 base, leaving 6 bases of the junction unmatched. Germline assignment: CDR1 SEHNR and CDR2 FQNEAQ (reference sequence).

The chain joins TRBV7-6 to TRBJ1-1; 8 positions match TRBD1. The V segment lost 5 bases and the J segment 6 bases; nucleotides outside the gene matches: 11. The length of the CDR3 is 15 residues. Germline CDR1 reads SGHVS; CDR2 reads FNYEAQ. The CDR3 DNA follows: TGTGCCAGCAGCCGCGGAAAGGACAGGGTCGCTGAAGCTTTCTTT. It codes for CASSRGKDRVAEAFF.

The rearrangement links TRBV19 to TRBJ1-1; 9 bases fit TRBD1. This CDR3 is built from 14 residues. Trimming took 3 bases from V and 1 from J; bases not matched to a gene: 0. Germline V gene data show CDR1 as LNHDA and CDR2 as SQIVND (reference sequence). The DNA of the CDR3 is TGTGCCAGTAGTATGGACAGGGGGAACACTGAAGCTTTCTTT. Residues: CASSMDRGNTEAFF.